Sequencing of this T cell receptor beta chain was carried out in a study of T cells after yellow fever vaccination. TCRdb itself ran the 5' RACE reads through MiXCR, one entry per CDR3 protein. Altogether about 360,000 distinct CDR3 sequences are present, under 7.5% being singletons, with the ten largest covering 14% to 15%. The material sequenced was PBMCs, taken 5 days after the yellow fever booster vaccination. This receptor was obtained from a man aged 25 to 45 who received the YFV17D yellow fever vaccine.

The CDR3 protein is CASSPRLEAGRGTQYF. The CDR3 DNA sequence: TGTGCCAGCAGCCCGAGACTAGAGGCGGGGCGCGGGACCCAGTACTTC. This chain joins TRBV7-2 and TRBJ2-5, with a weak D call TRBD2 (6 bases). Trimming cost V 5 bases and J 7 bases, with 23 bases left between them. CDR1 and CDR2 from the germline V gene are SGHTA and FQGNSA. CDR3 length: 16 residues.